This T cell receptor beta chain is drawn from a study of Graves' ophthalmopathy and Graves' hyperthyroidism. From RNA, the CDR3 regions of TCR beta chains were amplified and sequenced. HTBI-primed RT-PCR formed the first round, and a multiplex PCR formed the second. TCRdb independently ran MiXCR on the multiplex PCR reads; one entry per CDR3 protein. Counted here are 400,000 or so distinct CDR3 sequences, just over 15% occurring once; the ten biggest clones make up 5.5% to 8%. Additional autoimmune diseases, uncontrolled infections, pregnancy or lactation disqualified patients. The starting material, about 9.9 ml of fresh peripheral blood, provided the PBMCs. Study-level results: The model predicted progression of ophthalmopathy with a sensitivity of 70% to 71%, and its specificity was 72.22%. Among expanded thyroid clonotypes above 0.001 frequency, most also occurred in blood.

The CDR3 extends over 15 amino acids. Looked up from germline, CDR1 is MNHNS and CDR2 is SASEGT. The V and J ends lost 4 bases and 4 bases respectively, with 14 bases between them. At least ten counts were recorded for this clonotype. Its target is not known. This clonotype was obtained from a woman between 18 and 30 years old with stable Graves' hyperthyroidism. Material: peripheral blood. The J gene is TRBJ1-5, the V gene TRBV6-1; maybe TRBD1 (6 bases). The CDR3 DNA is TGTGCCAGCAGTGGCCGACAGGATTGGAATCAGCCCCAGCATTTT. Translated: CASSGRQDWNQPQHF.